This T cell receptor beta chain appears in the sequencing data of a study of human T cells and chemical hapten exposure. As for the study in general: Weekly scalp doses of diphenylcyclopropenone were given to patients during the roughly 24-week study. DPC (0.01%) was patch tested on the upper back and read at 6 days.

The time point denotes: pre-sensitization, week 0. Treatment described: therapeutic diphenylcyclopropenone sensitization with weekly scalp DPC. Each CDR3 protein gets one entry after TCRdb re-called the RACE reads with MiXCR. The sample yields under 300,000 distinct CDR3 sequences, around 7% seen once. As to this clonotype: Its specificity is not known.

Study observations and caveats: Large CDR3 similarity clusters arose significantly more often from expanded TCRs than from controls.

The material was whole blood, obtained in connection with sensitization to the hapten diphenylcyclopropenone (DPC). This sequence originates from a young man with alopecia areata. Some clones in this sample may be carry-over from other donors' samples.

Here the CDR3 reads CASSLRPRGANVLTF. Written as DNA, the CDR3 is TGTGCCAGCAGCCTCAGACCGCGCGGGGCCAACGTCCTGACTTTC. This chain links TRBV3-1 with TRBJ2-6; D is ambiguous. The CDR3 spans 15 residues. Deletions cut 4 bases from V and 4 bases from J, with 11 bases between. Germline loops: CDR1 LGHDT, CDR2 YNNKEL (reference sequence).